This T cell receptor (beta chain) was observed in a study of regulatory T cells in long-lasting Graves disease. TCR beta libraries were built with iRepertoire HTBI primers and Arm-PCR of CDR3 regions. TCRdb passed the multiplex PCR reads through MiXCR, listing each CDR3 protein once. The sample consists of about 290,000 distinct CDR3 sequences, approximately 20% of them appearing once. Study-wide points: TRBV28, TRBJ1-2 and TRBJ2-5 emerged as the favored segments in persistent disease.

The CDR3 contains 14 residues. CDR1 is MDHEN and CDR2 is SYDVKM in the germline V gene. The V end lost 1 base, the J end lost 4 bases, and 11 bases lay between the germline ends. There are many counts of this clonotype. Its antigen remains unidentified. This sample's time point: persistent/refractory GD, antithyroid drugs over 5 years with positive TRAb. With RNA extracted from PBMCs as input, the TCR library was made. Patients came through an endocrinology department, and that department was in Xi'an, China. EDTA tubes held 8 to 10 milliliters of peripheral blood from each patient. The rearrangement joins TRBV28 to TRBJ2-7, with D possibly being TRBD2 (6 bases). The sequencing here drew on peripheral blood mononuclear cells (PBMCs), taken when the disease was refractory, from a patient treated with antithyroid drugs. This clonotype originated in a female donor with Graves disease. The CDR3 protein is CASSLFGRWYEQYF. The DNA for the CDR3 is TGTGCCAGCAGTTTATTTGGGAGGTGGTACGAGCAGTACTTC.